Below are 8 T cell receptor beta chains sequenced from a single sample in a study of T cell clonotyping in hematopoietic cell transplantation (dated by TCRdb to about 2021). Read against the paper, the sample's time point label means: recipient sample about 28 days before transplant, after cytoreduction. Library preparation was by the immunoSEQ multiplex PCR assay. In TCRdb, the immuneACCESS table is reduced to in-frame sequences with V and J assigned. These tables do not hold every clone; where another copy was compared, an unresolved V gene accounts for under half, and the others remain unexplained. This sample is represented by tens of thousands of clones; 80% to 90% of them were singletons. The ten largest account for roughly 6% of the sample. Sequenced here: peripheral blood mononuclear cells, sampled before stem cell transplant. These receptors were taken from a man in his fifties or sixties with biphenotypic leukemia. Some clones in this sample may be carry-over from other donors' samples.

This clone was detected a few times. The chain is built from TRBV7-9 and TRBJ2-1; TRBD1 aligns across 8 bases. Trimming removed 8 bases from V and 0 bases from J; junction bases left unmatched: 6. The CDR3 is 15 amino acids. Germline V lookup: CDR1 SEHNR, CDR2 FQNEAQ (reference sequence). CDR3 amino acids: CASQGALGSYNEQFF. The CDR3 DNA reads TGTGCCAGCCAGGGGGCGCTGGGCTCCTACAATGAGCAGTTCTTC.

The chain uses TRBV2 and TRBJ1-1; D gene ambiguous. This CDR3 has 14 amino acids. Looked up from germline, CDR1 is SNHLY and CDR2 is FYNNEI. Between the trimmed V and J ends, which lost 3 bases and 6 bases, there was a span of 14 bases. The CDR3 is CASSERRDRPEAFF. In nucleotides, the CDR3 is TGTGCCAGCAGTGAGAGGAGGGATCGGCCTGAAGCTTTCTTT. The full variable domain, completed using reference TRBV2 and TRBJ1-1, is EPEVTQTPSHQVTQMGQEVILRCVPISNHLYFYWYRQILGQKVEFLVSFYNNEISEKSEIFDDQFSVERPDGSNFTLKIRSTKLEDSAMYFCASSERRDRPEAFFGQGTRLTVV.

The chain combines TRBV30 with TRBJ2-7; D call uncertain. Trimming took off 2 bases at V and 3 bases at J, with 11 bases between the two ends. Germline loops: CDR1 GTSNPN, CDR2 SVGIG (reference sequence). This CDR3 is built from 13 residues. The CDR3 here is CAWSQEHIYEQYF. For the CDR3, the DNA is TGTGCCTGGAGTCAGGAACATATCTACGAGCAGTACTTC.

The V and J genes are TRBV2 and TRBJ1-3; D uncertain. CDR1 is SNHLY and CDR2 is FYNNEI in the germline V gene. Trimming removed 6 bases from V and 0 bases from J, with 18 bases in between. CDR3 size: 17 residues. The CDR3 bases are TGTGCCAGCAGCCCCTCGGTGACACCCAGCTCTGGAAACACCATATATTTT. It translates to CASSPSVTPSSGNTIYF.

This clone was seen just once. The chain combines TRBV7-2 with TRBJ1-2, with D hard to call. The V gene lost 1 base and the J gene lost 1 base, with 7 bases spanning the gap. Looked up from germline, CDR1 is SGHTA and CDR2 is FQGNSA. CDR3 length: 14 amino acids. The CDR3 region has the DNA TGTGCCAGCAGCTTAGGAATTATTAACTATGGCTACACCTTC. Translating gives CASSLGIINYGYTF.

The chain couples TRBV13 to TRBJ1-1, with D perhaps matching TRBD1 (6 bases). Germline V CDR1 and CDR2: PRHDT, FYEKMQ (reference sequence). The CDR3 sequence is 14 residues long. The ends were cut back, 4 bases at V and 0 bases at J, with 9 bases in the middle. The CDR3 sequence is CASSSRGLNTEAFF. CDR3 sequence (DNA): TGTGCCAGCAGCTCCAGGGGTTTGAACACTGAAGCTTTCTTT.

The chain is built from TRBV29-1 and TRBJ2-3; D remains ambiguous. Trimming shortened V by 2 bases and J by 11 bases, and 14 bases separated the two germline ends. Germline CDR1 is SQVTM and CDR2 is ANQGSEA. This CDR3 has 12 residues. The CDR3: CSVETGLTGQYF. CDR3 sequence (DNA): TGCAGCGTTGAAACGGGCCTAACTGGGCAGTATTTT.

The chain employs TRBV19 and TRBJ2-1, with D perhaps matching TRBD1 (5 bases). The V gene lost 2 bases and the J gene lost 9 bases, with 11 bases spanning the gap. The CDR3 contains 13 residues. CDR1 is LNHDA and CDR2 is SQIVND in the germline V gene (reference sequence). CDR3 nucleotide sequence: TGTGCCAGTAGTATAATCACAGACAGTGAGCAGTTCTTC. Encoded protein: CASSIITDSEQFF.